The present entry profiles one T cell receptor beta chain with its context. Its antigen is unknown. One end of the junction fails to match germline, which may point to a read error. There are 13 residues in the CDR3. Germline-derived CDR1 and CDR2 are SQVTM and ANQGSEA. The PCR made use of 60 Vbeta and 13 Jbeta primers. Clones were read by immunoSEQ multiplex PCR, and TCRdb kept only the in-frame ones, dropping some. The data show about 120,000 clones, around 74% seen once. This entry is derived from a study of cytomegalovirus exposure and HLA in healthy donors. Findings of the study overall: A later analysis showed HLA-associated TCR beta chains outstripping equally common others in clonal expansion. Rates of TCR association differed by HLA locus in a later analysis, with DRB1 highest and HLA-C lowest. A later analysis linked a missense DCLRE1C variant to TCR beta V- and J-gene trimming.

This clonotype was sampled from a man in his fifties or sixties in good health and CMV-seropositive. The chain has TRBV29-1 and TRBJ2-7, with a possible D match to TRBD1 (5 bases). Sequencing used PBMCs. The CDR3 sequence is CSVEGDSSHEQYF. The CDR3 DNA sequence: TGCAGCGTTGAAGGCGACAGCTCCCACGAGCAGTACTTC.